The subject of this entry is one T cell receptor (beta chain). Time point described: recipient sample about 28 days before transplant, after cytoreduction. Using immunoSEQ multiplex PCR, the repertoire was profiled, and TCRdb retains in-frame clones only, with some absent. This table holds 75,000 to 95,000 clones, about 96% found once. Germline assignment: CDR1 SGHRS and CDR2 YFSETQ. Trimming stripped 6 bases from V and 3 bases from J, with 12 bases between. CDR3 length: 13 amino acids. This sample stems from a study of T cell clonotyping in hematopoietic cell transplantation. Study-level information: Recipient samples before transplant were obtained post-cytoreduction.

The source was peripheral blood mononuclear cells, collected before stem cell transplant. The clonotype originates from a woman between 50 and 59 years old with acute myeloid leukemia. Some clones in this sample may be carry-over from other donors' samples. This rearrangement joins TRBV5-1 to TRBJ1-2, with a weak D call TRBD1 (6 bases). The CDR3 region is CASNREGDYGYTF. The CDR3 DNA reads TGCGCCAGCAACAGAGAGGGGGACTATGGCTACACCTTC. The whole variable domain, remainder taken from reference TRBV5-1 and TRBJ1-2, is KAGVTQTPRYLIKTRGQQVTLSCSPISGHRSVSWYQQTPGQGLQFLFEYFSETQRNKGNFPGRFSGRQFSNSRSEMNVSTLELGDSALYLCASNREGDYGYTFGSGTRLTVV.